This TCR beta chain was captured in a study of memory CD4+ T cells and cytomegalovirus serostatus. Overall study: Of the healthy Belgian adults, 9 were CMV seropositive and 20 to 30 seronegative.

TCRdb keeps only in-frame clones here, not all; method: immunoSEQ multiplex PCR. This sample has around 60,000 clones, with about four fifths found just once. Overall study results and limits: About two fifths of the roughly 150 known CMV-associated TCRbeta sequences appeared in CD4+ memory. The CMV-associated TCR signature appears largely within the CD4+ memory repertoire.

From germline, CDR1 is MNHEY and CDR2 SVGAGI. The CDR3 covers 14 residues. The V end was cut by 5 bases, the J end by 9 bases, with 19 bases between. Details on this clone: Its antigen is currently unknown.

The sort gate was single viable CD3+CD4+CD8-CD45RO+ cells for memory CD4+ T cells. CD4+ T cells were isolated by positive magnetic selection. The genes are TRBV6-5 and TRBJ1-2; perhaps TRBD1 as D (5 bases). The clonotype comes from an adult in good health and CMV-seronegative. Some clones in this sample may be carry-over from other donors' samples. The source material was memory CD4+ T cells from blood. CDR3 protein: CASSPRGRWNSYTF. The CDR3 region has the DNA TGTGCCAGCAGTCCTAGGGGACGGTGGAATAGCTACACCTTC.